The following is a TCR beta chain sequence with its context. TCRdb passed the RT-PCR reads through MiXCR, listing each CDR3 protein once. This table has around 480,000 distinct CDR3 sequences, approximately 17% appearing once. Trimming left V 1 base short and J 0 bases short, with 13 bases between. CDR1 SGHRS and CDR2 YFSETQ come from the germline V gene. This CDR3 contains 16 residues. The data stem from a study of response to subunit inactivated influenza vaccine. The chain employs TRBV5-1 and TRBJ1-1; D is uncertain. The specimen comprised CD4+ T cells sorted from PBMCs, sampled less than 30 months after vaccination. This clonotype was obtained from a man between 50 and 69 years old who received an inactivated influenza vaccine. CDR3 sequence (DNA): TGCGCCAGCAGCTTGCCCCTTGCAGGAATGAACACTGAAGCTTTCTTT. It codes for CASSLPLAGMNTEAFF.